Given below is one T cell receptor (beta chain) in context. Germline lookup yields CDR1 LGHNA and CDR2 YNFKEQ. Trimming took off 5 bases at V and 3 bases at J, with 17 bases between the two ends. The CDR3 totals 15 residues. This sample is drawn from a study of T cells after posttransplantation cyclophosphamide. TCRdb keeps only in-frame clones here, not all; method: immunoSEQ multiplex PCR. The profile shows tens of thousands of clones, more than 70% of them singletons. This chain links TRBV4-2 with TRBJ2-7; possible D gene TRBD1, 8 bases. The sequence was obtained from a man aged 25-40 years with a blood cancer, CMV-positive, and with a related stem cell donor. Material: PBMCs. CDR3 residues: CASSEVGGTGYEQYF. CDR3 nucleotides: TGTGCCAGCAGCGAAGTGGGGGGGACAGGCTACGAGCAGTACTTC.